The 22 T cell receptor beta chains below come from one sample, sequenced in a study of cytomegalovirus exposure and HLA in healthy donors. Assay used: immunoSEQ multiplex PCR; TCRdb lists only in-frame clones, some missing. The table has approximately 160,000 clones, about nine tenths seen once. The sequencing input was PBMCs. The receptors here all came from a man aged 18 to 30 in good health and CMV-seropositive.

The V and J genes are TRBV6-1 and TRBJ2-7; 10 bases agree with TRBD2. The junction had 15 bases not matched to a gene; V was cut back by 10 bases and J by 6 bases. CDR3 length: 15 amino acids. Per the germline V gene, CDR1 is MNHNS and CDR2 is SASEGT. CDR3 loop: CATDMSSGSGLEQYF. CDR3 coding DNA: TGTGCCACCGACATGTCTAGCGGGAGCGGGCTCGAGCAGTACTTC.

A few counts support this clone. This chain connects TRBV6-6 to TRBJ1-5, with 9 bases identical to TRBD1. Trimming at V came to 6 bases and at J to 2 bases, leaving 5 bases not matched to a gene. The CDR3 consists of 15 residues. Germline-derived CDR1 and CDR2 are MNHNY and SVGAGI (reference sequence). The CDR3 nucleotides are TGTGCCAGCAGACCACAGGGGGCAGGCAATCAGCCCCAGCATTTT. This translates into CASRPQGAGNQPQHF.

This clone was recorded a few times. The chain combines TRBV7-6 with TRBJ1-4; tentatively, D is TRBD1 (6 bases). The CDR3 is 16 amino acids. Between the trimmed V and J ends, which lost 6 bases and 6 bases, there was a span of 20 bases. Germline CDR1 SGHVS, CDR2 FNYEAQ. CDR3 DNA: TGTGCCAGCAGATCTAGCCGGGACAAAGTATATGAAAAACTGTTTTTT. Protein sequence: CASRSSRDKVYEKLFF.

This clone was seen a handful of times. The rearrangement uses TRBV6-6 and TRBJ2-7; a possible D gene is TRBD1 (6 bases). This CDR3 is built from 12 residues. Germline CDR1 is MNHNY and CDR2 is SVGAGI (reference sequence). V was trimmed by 4 bases and J by 4 bases, leaving 8 bases between them. The CDR3 reads CASSSQGYEQYF. DNA for the CDR3: TGTGCCAGCAGTTCACAGGGATACGAGCAGTACTTC.

The V and J genes are TRBV5-1 and TRBJ1-4; D gene ambiguous. The CDR3 is made up of 14 amino acids. V lost 5 bases, J lost 6 bases, and 14 bases lay in between. Per germline, CDR1 SGHRS and CDR2 YFSETQ. The CDR3: CASSFSKPDEKLFF. The CDR3 DNA reads as TGCGCCAGCAGTTTTTCCAAACCAGATGAAAAACTGTTTTTT. The full variable domain, its missing parts supplied by reference TRBV5-1 and TRBJ1-4, is KAGVTQTPRYLIKTRGQQVTLSCSPISGHRSVSWYQQTPGQGLQFLFEYFSETQRNKGNFPGRFSGRQFSNSRSEMNVSTLELGDSALYLCASSFSKPDEKLFFGSGTQLSVL.

The genes are TRBV5-1 and TRBJ2-7; D possibly corresponds to TRBD2 (6 bases). The germline gives CDR1 SGHRS, CDR2 YFSETQ. The V end lost 2 bases, the J end lost 8 bases, and 20 bases lay between the germline ends. This CDR3 has 15 amino acids. This CDR3 is CASSFGTRDPRQQYF. The CDR3 region has the DNA TGCGCCAGCAGCTTTGGGACGCGGGACCCCCGACAGCAGTACTTC.

This chain joins TRBV5-4 and TRBJ1-1; TRBD1 matches at 8 bases. CDR1 is SGHNT and CDR2 is YYREEE in the germline V gene (reference sequence). The CDR3 is 14 residues long. Germline trimming cut 4 bases from V and 1 base from J; bases unmatched to any gene: 3. This CDR3 reads CASSIGQGNTEAFF. CDR3 coding DNA: TGTGCCAGCAGCATTGGACAGGGGAACACTGAAGCTTTCTTT.

The rearrangement links TRBV29-1 to TRBJ2-7; TRBD2 is a possible D gene (5 bases). V dropped 5 bases and J dropped 1 base, with 9 bases sitting between them. Germline values: CDR1 SQVTM, CDR2 ANQGSEA. CDR3 length equals 12 residues. The CDR3 coding sequence is TGCAGCGTTTCCAGCGGTTCCTACGAGCAGTACTTC. Translated: CSVSSGSYEQYF.

The rearrangement joins TRBV29-1 to TRBJ1-3, with D perhaps matching TRBD1 (6 bases). Per the germline V gene, CDR1 is SQVTM and CDR2 is ANQGSEA. V was pared by 8 bases and J by 0 bases, with 14 bases between. CDR3 size: 14 residues. CDR3 in amino acids: CSIIGTPSGNTIYF. CDR3 in DNA: TGCAGCATAATCGGGACACCCTCTGGAAACACCATATATTTT.

The V call is TRBV2, the J call TRBJ1-2; D not resolved. CDR1 is SNHLY, CDR2 FYNNEI, per germline. The CDR3 has 12 amino acids. The V and J ends lost 5 bases and 2 bases respectively, with 6 bases between them. The CDR3 nucleotides read TGTGCCAGCAGTCTGGAGAACTATGGCTACACCTTC. Translating gives CASSLENYGYTF.

The chain combines TRBV5-1 with TRBJ2-3; 12 bases agree with TRBD2. V dropped 0 bases and J dropped 1; count of bases not matched to a gene: 0. Germline V gene data show CDR1 as SGHRS and CDR2 as YFSETQ. The CDR3 extends over 16 amino acids. CDR3 region: CASSLGTSGGTDTQYF. CDR3 sequence (DNA): TGCGCCAGCAGCTTGGGGACTAGCGGGGGCACAGATACGCAGTATTTT.

As DNA, the CDR3 is TGTGCCAGCAGCGTAGACGGGAGGACTAACGAGCAGTACTTC. Protein: CASSVDGRTNEQYF. The J gene is TRBJ2-7, the V gene TRBV9; 7 nucleotides match TRBD2. Germline loops: CDR1 SGDLS, CDR2 YYNGEE. The CDR3 is 14 amino acids. V gave up 0 bases and J gave up 5 bases; unmatched junction bases: 5.

The gene calls are TRBV4-1 and TRBJ2-7, with D tentatively TRBD2 (7 bases). Between the trimmed V and J ends, which lost 0 bases and 5 bases, there was a span of 14 bases. The CDR3 has 15 residues. CDR1 MGHRA and CDR2 YSYEKL come from the germline V gene. CDR3 nucleotide sequence: TGCGCCAGCAGCCAAGAAGGTTGGGAGGGGGACGAGCAGTACTTC. This encodes CASSQEGWEGDEQYF.

This chain joins TRBV7-9 and TRBJ2-7; 10 nucleotides line up with TRBD1. Trimming cost V 5 bases and J 5 bases; bases outside gene matches: 9. The CDR3 is 15 amino acids. Per germline, CDR1 SEHNR and CDR2 FQNEAQ (reference sequence). The CDR3 nucleotides read TGTGCCAGCAGCATTAGGGGGACAGGGGCTCACGAGCAGTACTTC. It codes for CASSIRGTGAHEQYF.

The CDR3, as DNA: TGTGCCAGCAGCACCATAGCGGGAGGGGATATCACAGATACGCAGTATTTT. Translating it yields CASSTIAGGDITDTQYF. V is TRBV13 and J is TRBJ2-3; 11 positions agree with TRBD2. Germline V gene data show CDR1 as PRHDT and CDR2 as FYEKMQ (reference sequence). CDR3 size: 17 residues. V lost 5 bases, J lost 2 bases, and 9 bases stayed unmatched.

This chain joins TRBV29-1 and TRBJ1-1; D is possibly TRBD1 (6 bases). CDR3 size: 14 residues. CDR1 and CDR2 from the germline V gene are SQVTM and ANQGSEA. Trimming shortened V by 4 bases and J by 4 bases, and 16 bases separated the two germline ends. Here the CDR3 DNA reads TGCAGCGTTGGCTTTTACAGGGTGGGCACTGAAGCTTTCTTT. Translated: CSVGFYRVGTEAFF.

This chain links TRBV7-9 with TRBJ1-2, with 12 bases fitting TRBD1. Trimming removed 4 bases from V and 8 bases from J; junction bases left unmatched: 11. This CDR3 has 16 amino acids. Germline CDR1 is SEHNR and CDR2 is FQNEAQ (reference sequence). CDR3 in DNA: TGTGCCAGCAGCTCGCTACCGGGACAGGGGGCAAGCGGCTACACCTTC. Translation gives CASSSLPGQGASGYTF. The full variable domain, in which reference TRBV7-9 and TRBJ1-2 provide the parts outside the CDR3, is DTGVSQNPRHKITKRGQNVTFRCDPISEHNRLYWYRQTLGQGPEFLTYFQNEAQLEKSRLLSDRFSAERPKGSFSTLEIQRTEQGDSAMYLCASSSLPGQGASGYTFGSGTRLTVV.

The chain links TRBV27 to TRBJ2-5, with 11 bases identical to TRBD2. Looked up from germline, CDR1 is MNHEY and CDR2 is SMNVEV (reference sequence). The CDR3 has 16 amino acids. V shed 5 bases and J 1 base; nucleotides not matched to a gene: 6. The CDR3 bases are TGTGCCAGCAGTCCCAGACTAGCGGGGCTCCAAGAGACCCAGTACTTC. It is translated as CASSPRLAGLQETQYF.

J is TRBJ2-5 and V is TRBV18; 9 bases match TRBD1. V lost 6 bases, J lost 4 bases, and 3 bases stayed unmatched. Germline CDR1 KGHSH, CDR2 LQKENI. CDR3 size: 13 residues. The CDR3: CASSPGQGETQYF. The CDR3 DNA is TGTGCCAGCTCCCCGGGACAGGGAGAGACCCAGTACTTC.

This clone was picked up one time. The V gene is TRBV27, the J gene TRBJ2-1; 10 positions match TRBD2. Trimming cost V 2 bases and J 10 bases; bases outside gene matches: 8. This CDR3 is built from 15 residues. Germline V CDR1 and CDR2: MNHEY, SMNVEV (reference sequence). The CDR3 reads CASSLLAGVSGEQFF. The CDR3 nucleotides read TGTGCCAGCAGTTTACTAGCGGGAGTTTCAGGGGAGCAGTTCTTC.

This sequence joins TRBV6-1 and TRBJ1-2, with TRBD1 as a possible D gene (6 bases). V shed 2 bases and J shed 8 bases, with 18 bases lying between them. The CDR3 covers 15 residues. From germline, CDR1 is MNHNS and CDR2 SASEGT. Written as DNA, the CDR3 is TGTGCCAGCAGTGAATCCCAGGGGAGTGTTTACGGCTACACCTTC. This codes for CASSESQGSVYGYTF.

The chain has TRBV6-1 and TRBJ1-2, with no clear D. Trimming stripped 7 bases from V and 7 bases from J, with 22 bases between. CDR1 and CDR2 (germline): MNHNS, SASEGT. The CDR3 has 15 amino acids. The CDR3 nucleotides read TGTGCCAGCAACTCCAATCGACAAACTGGAGGTGGCTACACCTTC. It codes for CASNSNRQTGGGYTF.